The 24 T cell receptor beta chains reported below all come from one sample, sequenced in a study of T cells in Graves' hyperthyroidism and ophthalmopathy (dated by TCRdb to the late 2010s). Library preparation employed multiplex PCR. Sequencing instrument: Illumina HiSeq 2000. The TCR beta CDR3 regions were amplified from the RNA transcripts. The first round of RT-PCR for the TCR CDR3 was performed with the HTBI primer set and the Qiagen OneStep RT-PCR kit. TCRdb's own reprocessing of the public reads used fastp at Q25 and MiXCR and kept productive beta chains. Duplicate CDR3 protein sequences are folded into a single record with the most common DNA and genes. This sample lists some 740,000 distinct CDR3 sequences; 12% to 15% were detected once. Roughly 10% of the sample belongs to the ten largest clones. Specimen: blood. These receptors originate from a woman aged 18-30 years with Graves' hyperthyroidism.

This clonotype was counted ten times or more. The chain has TRBV30 and TRBJ2-6; no firm D call. V lost 0 bases to trimming and J lost 0 bases, with 6 bases between them. This CDR3 is 15 amino acids long. CDR1 is GTSNPN and CDR2 is SVGIG in the germline V gene (reference sequence). CDR3: CAWSVQLSGANVLTF. The CDR3 DNA reads as TGTGCCTGGAGTGTCCAGCTCTCTGGGGCCAACGTCCTGACTTTC.

This clonotype was picked up many times. CDR3 protein: CASSLVGQGGYEQFF. CDR3 nucleotides: TGTGCCAGCAGTTTAGTTGGACAGGGGGGTTATGAGCAGTTCTTC. The chain couples TRBV27 to TRBJ2-1; 10 bases match TRBD1. CDR1 and CDR2 (germline): MNHEY, SMNVEV (reference sequence). The CDR3 loop spans 15 amino acids. V dropped 2 bases and J dropped 8; count of bases not matched to a gene: 6.

The genes are TRBV30 and TRBJ2-7; D possibly corresponds to TRBD1 (6 bases). CDR1 is GTSNPN and CDR2 is SVGIG in the germline V gene (reference sequence). V was trimmed by 8 bases and J by 5 bases, leaving 16 bases between them. This CDR3 is built from 12 residues. CDR3 sequence: CAREQGGDEQYF. The CDR3 DNA sequence: TGTGCCCGTGAACAGGGTGGCGACGAGCAGTACTTC.

In regard to this clonotype: Just one base apart from a much larger clone, this may be a read error. V usage is TRBV5-6 and J usage is TRBJ2-7; 7 bases map to TRBD1. Germline V CDR1 and CDR2: SGHDT, YYEEEE. This CDR3 spans 15 amino acids. The CDR3 loop reads CTSSFLQGRNYEQYF. The CDR3 nucleotides read TGTACCAGCAGCTTCCTACAGGGGCGAAACTACGAGCAGTACTTC.

This chain connects TRBV12-3 or TRBV12-4 to TRBJ2-5, with D possibly being TRBD1 (7 bases). Trimming left V 6 bases short and J 5 bases short, with 13 bases between. The CDR3 extends over 13 amino acids. CDR3 bases: TGTGCCAGCAGGCAGACAGGGAGGGAGACCCAGTACTTC. Translated: CASRQTGRETQYF.

This clonotype appeared many times. The chain is built from TRBV27 and TRBJ2-1, with D possibly matching TRBD2 (6 bases). The V end was cut by 5 bases, the J end by 0 bases, with 8 bases between. This CDR3 has 14 amino acids. In germline, CDR1 is MNHEY, CDR2 SMNVEV (reference sequence). DNA for the CDR3: TGTGCCAGCAGTATGGAGGGCTCCTACAATGAGCAGTTCTTC. Translated: CASSMEGSYNEQFF.

This chain links TRBV19 with TRBJ1-2; TRBD1 matches at 7 bases. CDR3 size: 14 residues. CDR1 is LNHDA, CDR2 SQIVND, per germline (reference sequence). J gave up 7 bases and V 6 bases, and 11 bases lay outside the gene matches. The CDR3 nucleotides read TGTGCCAGTAGCCAACACGACAGGGACGGTGGCTACACCTTC. Translating it yields CASSQHDRDGGYTF.

This sequence joins TRBV4-2 and TRBJ2-7; possible D gene TRBD2, 5 bases. The germline gives CDR1 LGHNA, CDR2 YNFKEQ. The CDR3 consists of 14 residues. V was pared by 4 bases and J by 2 bases, with 12 bases between. CDR3 DNA: TGTGCCAGCAGCCCAATCGAGGGCGCCTACGAGCAGTACTTC. Protein sequence: CASSPIEGAYEQYF.

V gene TRBV5-1 combines with J gene TRBJ1-2; the D gene is possibly TRBD1 (5 bases). The V gene's germline CDR1 is SGHRS and CDR2 YFSETQ. This CDR3 spans 15 amino acids. Trimming cost V 4 bases and J 4 bases, with 17 bases left between them. The CDR3 spells CASSPWWGGGYGYTF. The CDR3 nucleotides are TGCGCCAGCAGCCCGTGGTGGGGGGGTGGCTATGGCTACACCTTC.

This clonotype was detected only a few times. The genes are TRBV12-3 or TRBV12-4 and TRBJ1-1; maybe TRBD1 (5 bases). The CDR3 is made up of 13 amino acids. V lost 6 bases, J lost 7 bases, and 15 bases lay in between. CDR3 nucleotide sequence: TGTGCCAGCAGGGCCGGGGCCCCCGGTGAAGCTTTCTTT. Its protein is CASRAGAPGEAFF.

This clonotype was counted between two and nine times. This chain joins TRBV2 and TRBJ1-5; 11 nucleotides align to TRBD1. J gave up 0 bases and V 3 bases, and 4 bases lay outside the gene matches. This CDR3 region has 17 residues. Germline values: CDR1 SNHLY, CDR2 FYNNEI. This CDR3 reads CASSDRTGGHSNQPQHF. The CDR3 coding sequence is TGTGCCAGCAGTGACCGGACAGGGGGCCATAGCAATCAGCCCCAGCATTTT.

With respect to this clonotype: With a much larger clone just one base away, this may be a read error. The rearrangement joins TRBV7-8 to TRBJ2-1; D unclear. Germline V gene sequence: CDR1 SGHVS, CDR2 FQNEAQ. This CDR3 is built from 15 residues. Trimming cost V 5 bases and J 0 bases, with 11 bases left between them. The DNA for the CDR3 is TGTGCCAGCAGCCCCCTATCTATCTCCTACAATGAGCAGTTCTTC. It yields the protein CASSPLSISYNEQFF.

This clonotype was seen more than once but under ten times. The chain carries TRBV27 and TRBJ1-5; perhaps TRBD1 as D (5 bases). The CDR3 spans 13 residues. Germline values: CDR1 MNHEY, CDR2 SMNVEV (reference sequence). V lost 4 bases and J lost 7, with 11 bases in between. Written as DNA, the CDR3 is TGTGCCAGCAGTTGGGACGGAAACCAGCCCCAGCATTTT. This encodes CASSWDGNQPQHF.

There are a few counts of this clonotype. CDR3 loop: CSARDSLDTEAFF. The CDR3 DNA reads TGCAGTGCTAGAGATTCGCTGGACACTGAAGCTTTCTTT. The rearrangement uses TRBV20-1 and TRBJ1-1; D is unclear. This CDR3 has 13 residues. Germline loops: CDR1 DFQATT, CDR2 SNEGSKA (reference sequence). V lost 0 bases, J lost 3 bases, and 8 bases lay in between.

This clonotype was picked up many times. V and J are TRBV4-1 and TRBJ1-1; no reliable D call. Trimming took off 0 bases at V and 3 bases at J, with 5 bases between the two ends. This CDR3 has 13 amino acids. CDR1 is MGHRA, CDR2 YSYEKL, per germline. CDR3 residues: CASSQEKYTEAFF. CDR3 DNA: TGCGCCAGCAGCCAAGAAAAGTACACTGAAGCTTTCTTT.

This chain uses TRBV20-1 with TRBJ2-7, with 8 bases matching TRBD2. V was pared by 2 bases and J by 5 bases, with 8 bases of the junction left unmatched. This CDR3 has 14 residues. Germline V CDR1 and CDR2: DFQATT, SNEGSKA (reference sequence). The CDR3 region is CSARPGTSRDEQYF. In DNA form, the CDR3 reads TGCAGTGCTAGACCGGGGACTAGTCGAGACGAGCAGTACTTC.

This clonotype was seen a handful of times. The chain carries TRBV7-9 and TRBJ2-5; D gene uncertain. Trimming took off 5 bases at V and 1 base at J, with 14 bases between the two ends. Per the germline V gene, CDR1 is SEHNR and CDR2 is FQNEAQ (reference sequence). The CDR3 covers 15 residues. CDR3 nucleotide sequence: TGTGCCAGCAGCCCCATTCTAGAGGCCCAAGAGACCCAGTACTTC. Residues: CASSPILEAQETQYF.

Only a few counts were recorded for this clonotype. The chain is built from TRBV7-8 and TRBJ2-1, with 10 bases aligning to TRBD2. Trimming removed 0 bases from V and 8 bases from J; junction bases left unmatched: 10. CDR1 SGHVS and CDR2 FQNEAQ come from the germline V gene. CDR3 length: 17 amino acids. The CDR3 reads CASSLAGLAAPKYEQFF. The DNA for the CDR3 is TGTGCCAGCAGCTTAGCCGGACTAGCGGCGCCGAAGTATGAGCAGTTCTTC.

This clonotype was counted at least ten times. The chain has TRBV3-1 and TRBJ1-1; D is unresolved. Deletions cut 4 bases from V and 0 bases from J, with 15 bases between. The CDR3 has 16 residues. The germline gives CDR1 LGHDT, CDR2 YNNKEL (reference sequence). Here the CDR3 reads CASSPAPIGMNTEAFF. The CDR3 nucleotides are TGTGCCAGCAGCCCCGCTCCAATTGGCATGAACACTGAAGCTTTCTTT.

This sequence joins TRBV9 and TRBJ2-5, with 8 bases matching TRBD2. The V segment lost 3 bases and the J segment 5 bases; nucleotides outside the gene matches: 9. CDR1 and CDR2 from the germline V gene are SGDLS and YYNGEE. The CDR3 contains 15 residues. CDR3 protein: CASSGSGGPRETQYF. DNA of the CDR3: TGTGCCAGCAGCGGTTCGGGGGGGCCTCGGGAGACCCAGTACTTC.

The chain couples TRBV27 to TRBJ2-1, with D possibly TRBD2 on 6 matching bases. Germline lookup yields CDR1 MNHEY and CDR2 SMNVEV (reference sequence). This CDR3 has 14 amino acids. V shed 8 bases and J shed 5 bases, with 16 bases lying between them. CDR3 in amino acids: CASGLGGADNEQFF. The CDR3 nucleotides read TGTGCCAGCGGGCTGGGAGGTGCTGACAATGAGCAGTTCTTC.

This clonotype was seen many times. V gene TRBV11-1 combines with J gene TRBJ2-1, with D possibly being TRBD2 (6 bases). V was pared by 4 bases and J by 10 bases, with 14 bases between. This CDR3 comprises 13 residues. Germline V gene sequence: CDR1 SGHAT, CDR2 FQDESV (reference sequence). The CDR3 DNA sequence: TGTGCCAGCAGCTCTTTTTGGAGGGACGAGCAGTTCTTC. Protein: CASSSFWRDEQFF. The entire variable domain, with the rest obtained from reference TRBV11-1 and TRBJ2-1, is as follows: EAEVAQSPRYKITEKSQAVAFWCDPISGHATLYWYRQILGQGPELLVQFQDESVVDDSQLPKDRFSAERLKGVDSTLKIQPAELGDSAMYLCASSSFWRDEQFFGPGTRLTVL.

The chain couples TRBV3-1 to TRBJ2-3; 11 nucleotides match TRBD1. CDR1 and CDR2 from the germline V gene are LGHDT and YNNKEL (reference sequence). V dropped 3 bases and J dropped 1; count of bases not matched to a gene: 3. The CDR3 extends over 16 amino acids. CDR3 amino acids: CASSQADRGRTDTQYF. The DNA for the CDR3 is TGTGCCAGCAGCCAGGCGGACAGGGGGCGCACAGATACGCAGTATTTT.

DNA of the CDR3: TGTGCCAGCAGCCCCCCCTCGAGGCGGGAGGCCGGGGATACGCAGTATTTT. It is translated as CASSPPSRREAGDTQYF. This chain links TRBV3-1 with TRBJ2-3, with TRBD2 identical over 8 bases. CDR3 size: 17 residues. The V gene end was trimmed by 4 bases and the J gene end by 6 bases; junction bases not matched to a gene: 15. CDR1 LGHDT and CDR2 YNNKEL come from the germline V gene (reference sequence).